These 31 T cell receptor beta chains came from one sample sequenced in a study of T-cell memory formation after mild COVID-19. TCRdb called the 5' RACE reads again in MiXCR, with one record for every CDR3 protein. The sample lists just over 300,000 distinct CDR3 sequences; roughly a fifth were seen once. The material sequenced was PBMCs or a T cell subset sorted from them (not recorded which). These receptors were collected from a man aged 18 to 29 who had mild COVID-19 (a few samples of this study predate the infection). Cell type and time point are not known.

The table lists this clonotype with a few counts. The V gene is TRBV29-1, the J gene TRBJ2-1; D ambiguous. Germline V gives CDR1 SQVTM, CDR2 ANQGSEA. V lost 4 bases and J 6 bases, leaving 13 bases between the germline ends. The CDR3 totals 13 residues. Here the CDR3 reads CSVVGARLNEQFF. CDR3 nucleotides: TGCAGCGTTGTTGGAGCTAGGCTCAATGAGCAGTTCTTC.

The gene calls are TRBV5-1 and TRBJ1-2; tentatively, D is TRBD1 (5 bases). The germline V and J ends were trimmed by 0 bases and 9 bases, with 15 bases remaining between them. The CDR3 length is 14 residues. Germline V gives CDR1 SGHRS, CDR2 YFSETQ. The DNA of the CDR3 is TGCGCCAGCAGCTTGGCCGGGTTGGAGGGGAGCTACACCTTC. Its translation: CASSLAGLEGSYTF.

This clonotype was detected a few times. DNA for the CDR3: TGCAGTGCTAGAGCAGGGGAAGAGACCCAGTACTTC. This translates into CSARAGEETQYF. The V call is TRBV20-1, the J call TRBJ2-5, with D possibly TRBD1 on 6 matching bases. Per the germline V gene, CDR1 is DFQATT and CDR2 is SNEGSKA (reference sequence). The CDR3 length is 12 residues. V was cut by 1 base and J by 3 bases, with 6 bases left in between.

The chain has TRBV11-2 and TRBJ2-1; D gene unclear. CDR3 length equals 14 residues. V gave up 3 bases and J gave up 5 bases, with 11 bases separating them. Germline V gives CDR1 SGHAT, CDR2 FQNNGV. CDR3 residues: CASSFSGINNEQFF. CDR3 sequence (DNA): TGTGCCAGCAGCTTTTCAGGTATAAACAATGAGCAGTTCTTC. Complete variable domain (other parts from reference TRBV11-2 and TRBJ2-1): EAGVAQSPRYKIIEKRQSVAFWCNPISGHATLYWYQQILGQGPKLLIQFQNNGVVDDSQLPKDRFSAERLKGVDSTLKIQPAKLEDSAVYLCASSFSGINNEQFFGPGTRLTVL.

This clonotype was picked up many times. The chain joins TRBV7-2 to TRBJ2-5; 10 positions agree with TRBD1. V lost 5 bases to trimming and J lost 2 bases; unmatched junction nucleotides: 2. Per the germline V gene, CDR1 is SGHTA and CDR2 is FQGNSA. CDR3 size: 14 residues. Here the CDR3 DNA reads TGTGCCAGCAGCCGACAGGGGGCTCAAGAGACCCAGTACTTC. Protein: CASSRQGAQETQYF. The full variable domain, rest sourced from reference TRBV7-2 and TRBJ2-5, is GAGVSQSPSNKVTEKGKDVELRCDPISGHTALYWYRQSLGQGLEFLIYFQGNSAPDKSGLPSDRFSAERTGGSVSTLTIQRTQQEDSAVYLCASSRQGAQETQYFGPGTRLLVL.

The chain uses TRBV2 and TRBJ1-4, with TRBD1 as a possible D gene (5 bases). This CDR3 contains 15 residues. Germline V gene sequence: CDR1 SNHLY, CDR2 FYNNEI. V was trimmed by 3 bases and J by 5 bases, leaving 13 bases between them. Here the CDR3 reads CASSDQGSWNEKLFF. CDR3 sequence (DNA): TGTGCCAGCAGTGATCAGGGCAGTTGGAATGAAAAACTGTTTTTT.

The CDR3 reads CSAMDRGHIYGYTF. The CDR3 nucleotides read TGCAGTGCTATGGACAGGGGTCACATCTATGGCTACACCTTC. The chain employs TRBV20-1 and TRBJ1-2; 9 bases are a match to TRBD1. Trimming at V came to 4 bases and at J to 4 bases, leaving 7 bases not matched to a gene. This CDR3 spans 14 amino acids. CDR1 and CDR2 from the germline V gene are DFQATT and SNEGSKA (reference sequence).

This clonotype has just a few counts. An end of the junction does not agree with germline; a read error may underlie this. The V call is TRBV3-1, the J call TRBJ2-7, with TRBD1 identical over 8 bases. CDR3 length equals 17 residues. The germline gives CDR1 LGHDT, CDR2 YNNKEL (reference sequence). CDR3 loop: CASSQGTAGTGSHEQYF. The DNA of the CDR3 is TGTGCCAGCAGCCAAGGTACAGCCGGGACAGGCTCCCACGAGCAGTACTTC.

This clonotype came up a few times. The chain carries TRBV5-6 and TRBJ1-6; unclear D gene. CDR3 length: 13 residues. From germline, CDR1 is SGHDT and CDR2 YYEEEE. Trimming removed 4 bases at V and 9 bases at J, with 11 bases between. This CDR3 reads CASSAGRVSPLHF. In DNA, the CDR3 is TGTGCCAGCAGCGCCGGTCGGGTTTCACCCCTCCACTTT.

In its sample, this clonotype was seen a few times. The chain is built from TRBV5-1 and TRBJ2-1; 8 bases map to TRBD1. The junction had 6 bases not matched to a gene; V was cut back by 4 bases and J by 9 bases. Germline V gene lookup returns CDR1 SGHRS and CDR2 YFSETQ. The CDR3 has 13 amino acids. The CDR3 spells CASSMGQVGEQFF. The CDR3 bases are TGCGCCAGCAGCATGGGACAGGTCGGTGAGCAGTTCTTC.

Only a few counts were recorded for this clonotype. The chain links TRBV18 to TRBJ1-6; D ambiguous. The V end lost 6 bases, the J end lost 7 bases, and 16 bases lay between the germline ends. This CDR3 contains 15 residues. CDR1 and CDR2 (germline): KGHSH, LQKENI. CDR3 loop: CASSPRTDSNSPLHF. CDR3 DNA: TGTGCCAGCTCCCCCCGCACGGACTCCAATTCACCCCTCCACTTT.

The chain uses TRBV5-1 and TRBJ1-5; D is ambiguous. Germline loops: CDR1 SGHRS, CDR2 YFSETQ. V lost 1 base and J lost 3, with 11 bases in between. This CDR3 region has 15 residues. The CDR3 spells CASSLNPLPNQPQHF. For the CDR3, the DNA is TGCGCCAGCAGCTTGAATCCCCTGCCCAATCAGCCCCAGCATTTT. Variable domain in full (rest from reference TRBV5-1 and TRBJ1-5): KAGVTQTPRYLIKTRGQQVTLSCSPISGHRSVSWYQQTPGQGLQFLFEYFSETQRNKGNFPGRFSGRQFSNSRSEMNVSTLELGDSALYLCASSLNPLPNQPQHFGDGTRLSIL.

This chain uses TRBV4-1 with TRBJ2-1; maybe TRBD2 (5 bases). The CDR3 loop spans 15 amino acids. Germline CDR1 reads MGHRA; CDR2 reads YSYEKL. The V and J ends lost 2 bases and 4 bases respectively, with 12 bases between them. The CDR3 is CASSQISRRYNEQFF. The CDR3 DNA follows: TGCGCCAGCAGCCAAATCAGTAGGAGGTACAATGAGCAGTTCTTC.

The chain links TRBV12-3 or TRBV12-4 to TRBJ1-3; possible D gene TRBD1, 6 bases. Trimming pared 7 bases from V and 3 bases from J, leaving 16 bases between. The CDR3 length is 15 residues. CDR3 sequence (DNA): TGTGCCAGCACCCCCAGCGGGGGGCTTGGAAACACCATATATTTT. Translated: CASTPSGGLGNTIYF.

The chain joins TRBV4-3 to TRBJ1-5, with 10 bases matching TRBD1. The V and J ends lost 3 bases and 2 bases, in that order; junction bases with no gene match: 10. This CDR3 is built from 18 residues. Germline-derived CDR1 and CDR2 are LGHNA and YSLEER. This chain's CDR3 is CASSQGSGQGGGNQPQHF. DNA for the CDR3: TGCGCCAGCAGCCAGGGCTCCGGACAGGGGGGAGGCAATCAGCCCCAGCATTTT.

The V call is TRBV15, the J call TRBJ2-3; D is possibly TRBD1 (6 bases). CDR1 LNHNV and CDR2 YYDKDF come from the germline V gene (reference sequence). Trimming pared 0 bases from V and 0 bases from J, leaving 10 bases between. There are 16 residues in the CDR3. The CDR3: CATSRDGGTSTDTQYF. The CDR3 DNA reads as TGTGCCACCAGCAGAGATGGGGGCACTAGCACAGATACGCAGTATTTT.

The chain employs TRBV28 and TRBJ1-1; D is undetermined. Trimming removed 3 bases from V and 1 base from J, with 12 bases in between. Germline loops: CDR1 MDHEN, CDR2 SYDVKM. The CDR3 contains 15 residues. The CDR3 region has the DNA TGTGCCAGCAGTTTTACGTGGCGGAAGAACACTGAAGCTTTCTTT. Its translation: CASSFTWRKNTEAFF.

This clonotype has only a few counts. This chain links TRBV11-2 with TRBJ1-2; D may be TRBD1 (6 bases). CDR1 SGHAT and CDR2 FQNNGV come from the germline V gene. Trimming took off 5 bases at V and 8 bases at J, with 15 bases between the two ends. The CDR3 loop spans 13 amino acids. As DNA, the CDR3 is TGTGCCAGCAGCCCCGTCCGGGGGCGAGGCTACACCTTC. It codes for CASSPVRGRGYTF.

The chain couples TRBV6-6 to TRBJ2-3; TRBD1 matches 10 bases. Per the germline V gene, CDR1 is MNHNY and CDR2 is SVGAGI (reference sequence). Unmatched junction bases numbered 9, after V lost 7 bases and J lost 2 bases. The CDR3 runs 16 residues. DNA for the CDR3: TGTGCCAGCAAGCCCGGGACAGGGGCGTACACAGATACGCAGTATTTT. Translation: CASKPGTGAYTDTQYF.

This clonotype was recorded a few times. The chain is built from TRBV9 and TRBJ2-1; either TRBD1 or TRBD2 may fit D (7 bases each). Looked up from germline, CDR1 is SGDLS and CDR2 is YYNGEE. The CDR3 totals 15 residues. The germline V and J ends were trimmed by 2 bases and 5 bases, with 14 bases remaining between them. The CDR3 DNA reads TGTGCCAGCAGCGTCTCAGGGGGGAGGGACAATGAGCAGTTCTTC. Amino acids: CASSVSGGRDNEQFF.

The chain couples TRBV5-1 to TRBJ2-7; 10 nucleotides align to TRBD1. The CDR3 is 16 amino acids. The ends lost 4 bases at V and 0 bases at J; junction bases unmatched: 7. Germline V gene lookup returns CDR1 SGHRS and CDR2 YFSETQ. CDR3 in amino acids: CASSPDGTGVSYEQYF. In DNA, the CDR3 is TGCGCCAGCAGCCCGGACGGGACAGGGGTCTCCTACGAGCAGTACTTC.

The chain recombines TRBV5-1 with TRBJ1-1; D gene ambiguous. V was cut by 6 bases and J by 1 base, with 10 bases left in between. This CDR3 region has 13 residues. CDR1 and CDR2 from the germline V gene are SGHRS and YFSETQ. The CDR3 coding sequence is TGCGCCAGCACCGTGGACGGGAACACTGAAGCTTTCTTT. Protein product: CASTVDGNTEAFF.

This clonotype was seen a handful of times. The genes are TRBV5-1 and TRBJ2-7, with TRBD1 matching 9 bases. Germline V gene sequence: CDR1 SGHRS, CDR2 YFSETQ. Trimming removed 6 bases from V and 3 bases from J; junction bases left unmatched: 22. This CDR3 spans 19 amino acids. As DNA, the CDR3 is TGCGCCAGCAAAAGGGACAGGGCTAGTGGCCCCAGACCCCTCTACGAGCAGTACGTC. Translation: CASKRDRASGPRPLYEQYV.

This clonotype has only a few counts. This rearrangement joins TRBV5-1 to TRBJ1-2, with D uncertain. CDR1 and CDR2 (germline): SGHRS, YFSETQ. With 4 bases removed from V and 7 bases from J, the gap between germline ends came to 17 bases. The CDR3 has 14 amino acids. CDR3 sequence reads: CASSPQSPWGGYTF. The DNA of the CDR3 is TGCGCCAGCAGCCCACAATCCCCCTGGGGTGGCTACACCTTC.

This clonotype was seen only once. J is TRBJ2-1 and V is TRBV4-3; D may be TRBD1 (5 bases). V was pared by 4 bases and J by 7 bases, with 14 bases between. The CDR3 extends over 14 amino acids. In germline, CDR1 is LGHNA, CDR2 YSLEER. The DNA of the CDR3 is TGCGCCAGCAGCCGAGACCTACAGGTGAATGAGCAGTTCTTC. The encoded protein is CASSRDLQVNEQFF.

The chain uses TRBV24-1 and TRBJ2-3; 8 bases map to TRBD1. J lost 2 bases, V lost 5 bases, and 32 bases had no gene match. The length of the CDR3 is 24 residues. Looked up from germline, CDR1 is KGHDR and CDR2 is SFDVKD. For the CDR3, the DNA is TGTGCCACCAGTGGTCACCTCTCACGGAACCCGGGACAGGCCCGGAGGACGAACACAGATACGCAGTATTTT. It is translated as CATSGHLSRNPGQARRTNTDTQYF.

This clonotype was seen only a few times. The genes are TRBV12-3 or TRBV12-4 and TRBJ1-1; D is unresolved. Trimming cost V 0 bases and J 1 base, with 18 bases left between them. There are 18 residues in the CDR3. CDR3 nucleotide sequence: TGTGCCAGCAGTTTAGCGGGTTTTAGGGTGGGGTCGAACACTGAAGCTTTCTTT. This sequence encodes CASSLAGFRVGSNTEAFF.

The chain joins TRBV5-1 to TRBJ2-5; perhaps TRBD2 as D (6 bases). CDR1 is SGHRS and CDR2 is YFSETQ in the germline V gene. Trimming removed 4 bases at V and 5 bases at J, with 15 bases between. The CDR3 spans 14 residues. CDR3 coding DNA: TGCGCCAGCAGCGTCTCCGGGACTCAGGAGACCCAGTACTTC. This gives the protein CASSVSGTQETQYF. Combining the CDR3 with reference TRBV5-1 and TRBJ2-5 gives the whole variable domain KAGVTQTPRYLIKTRGQQVTLSCSPISGHRSVSWYQQTPGQGLQFLFEYFSETQRNKGNFPGRFSGRQFSNSRSEMNVSTLELGDSALYLCASSVSGTQETQYFGPGTRLLVL.

This clonotype was picked up one time. The chain recombines TRBV19 with TRBJ2-1; D may match TRBD1 or TRBD2 (5 bases each). Germline loops: CDR1 LNHDA, CDR2 SQIVND (reference sequence). This CDR3 is 15 amino acids long. V shed 1 base and J shed 7 bases, with 14 bases lying between them. CDR3 region: CASSIAGQGSNEQFF. DNA for the CDR3: TGTGCCAGTAGTATAGCGGGGCAGGGTTCGAATGAGCAGTTCTTC.

V usage is TRBV12-3 or TRBV12-4 and J usage is TRBJ2-6, with 8 bases identical to TRBD1. The CDR3 has 18 residues. The J segment lost 2 bases and the V segment lost 5 bases, leaving 11 bases of the junction unmatched. The CDR3 spells CASSLYRQGRAGANVLTF. The CDR3 region has the DNA TGTGCCAGCAGTCTCTACAGACAGGGGAGAGCTGGGGCCAACGTCCTGACTTTC.

The CDR3 spells CATSGERNEQFF. DNA for the CDR3: TGTGCCACCAGTGGAGAGAGGAATGAGCAGTTCTTC. The rearrangement links TRBV24-1 to TRBJ2-1; D is undetermined. Germline lookup yields CDR1 KGHDR and CDR2 SFDVKD. The CDR3 consists of 12 residues. V lost 5 bases and J 7 bases, leaving 8 bases between the germline ends.